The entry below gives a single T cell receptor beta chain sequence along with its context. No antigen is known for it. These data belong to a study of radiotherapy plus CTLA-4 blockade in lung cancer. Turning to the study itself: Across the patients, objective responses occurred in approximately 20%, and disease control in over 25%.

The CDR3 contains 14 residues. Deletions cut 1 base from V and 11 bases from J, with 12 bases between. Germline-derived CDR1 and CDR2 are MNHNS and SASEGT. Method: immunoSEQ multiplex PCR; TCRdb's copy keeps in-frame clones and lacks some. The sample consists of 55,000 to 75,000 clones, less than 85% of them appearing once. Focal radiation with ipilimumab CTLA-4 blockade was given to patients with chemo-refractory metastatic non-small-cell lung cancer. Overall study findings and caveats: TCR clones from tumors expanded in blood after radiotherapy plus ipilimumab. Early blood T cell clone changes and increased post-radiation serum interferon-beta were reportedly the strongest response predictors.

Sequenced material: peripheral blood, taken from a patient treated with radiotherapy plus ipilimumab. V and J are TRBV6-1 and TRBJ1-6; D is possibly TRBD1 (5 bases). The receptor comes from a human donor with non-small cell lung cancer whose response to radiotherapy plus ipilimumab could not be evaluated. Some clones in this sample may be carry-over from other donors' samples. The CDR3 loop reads CASSEVQVATPLHF. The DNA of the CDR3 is TGTGCCAGCAGTGAAGTACAGGTGGCAACACCCCTCCACTTT.